One and the same sample provided the 11 T cell receptor beta chains below, sequenced in a study of shared clonotypes between healthy human individuals. Generated by immunoSEQ multiplex PCR, the TCRdb table keeps only in-frame clones and is missing some. The sample lists more than 2,000,000 clones, over 85% occurring once. Sequencing was done on a sample of naive CD4+ T cells from PBMCs. Subset here: CD45RA+ positively selected. These receptors all come from a man between 18 and 35 years old in good health. Some clones in this sample may be carry-over from other donors' samples.

The gene calls are TRBV6-6 and TRBJ2-2, with 15 bases identical to TRBD2. V shed 5 bases, J shed 7 bases, and the junction held 5 bases outside the gene matches. The CDR3 covers 16 residues. Germline V gives CDR1 MNHNY, CDR2 SVGAGI (reference sequence). The chain's CDR3 is CASSGRTSGRDGELFF. CDR3 sequence (DNA): TGTGCCAGCAGTGGACGGACTAGCGGGAGGGACGGGGAGCTGTTTTTT.

The V and J genes are TRBV7-8 and TRBJ2-1, with 7 bases lining up with TRBD2. There are 16 residues in the CDR3. The germline CDR1 and CDR2 sequences are SGHVS and FQNEAQ. The junction had 10 bases not matched to a gene; V was cut back by 5 bases and J by 3 bases. The CDR3 region is CASSPRDYNYYNEQFF. CDR3 bases: TGTGCCAGCAGCCCGAGGGACTACAATTACTACAATGAGCAGTTCTTC.

This rearrangement joins TRBV5-4 to TRBJ2-3, with 10 bases fitting TRBD2. The V gene end was trimmed by 2 bases and the J gene end by 1 base; junction bases not matched to a gene: 1. Germline lookup yields CDR1 SGHNT and CDR2 YYREEE (reference sequence). The CDR3 covers 15 residues. Here the CDR3 reads CASSFTSGGTDTQYF. CDR3 bases: TGTGCCAGCAGCTTTACTAGCGGGGGCACAGATACGCAGTATTTT.

J is TRBJ2-7 and V is TRBV29-1; 7 nucleotides align to TRBD2. The V segment lost 3 bases and the J segment 1 base; nucleotides outside the gene matches: 3. The CDR3 has 13 amino acids. Per the germline V gene, CDR1 is SQVTM and CDR2 is ANQGSEA. In DNA form, the CDR3 reads TGCAGCGTTGACGGCGGGAGTTCCTACGAGCAGTACTTC. It encodes CSVDGGSSYEQYF.

The chain is built from TRBV19 and TRBJ2-4; the D is unclear. The CDR3 covers 15 residues. The V gene lost 5 bases and the J gene lost 1 base, with 12 bases spanning the gap. Germline V gene sequence: CDR1 LNHDA, CDR2 SQIVND (reference sequence). CDR3 sequence (DNA): TGTGCCAGTAGTGCCCCCCTAGACGCCAAAAACATTCAGTACTTC. Protein: CASSAPLDAKNIQYF.

The V and J genes are TRBV5-1 and TRBJ1-1, with D unclear. Germline lookup yields CDR1 SGHRS and CDR2 YFSETQ. The CDR3 runs 13 residues. Between the trimmed V and J ends, which lost 4 bases and 5 bases, there was a span of 12 bases. CDR3 DNA sequence: TGCGCCAGCAGCGTGTTGGCGGAGACTGAAGCTTTCTTT. Translating it yields CASSVLAETEAFF.

The rearrangement joins TRBV2 to TRBJ1-4; D remains unclear. CDR3 length equals 13 residues. Germline V CDR1 and CDR2: SNHLY, FYNNEI. V was cut by 2 bases and J by 6 bases, with 7 bases left in between. The CDR3 nucleotides are TGTGCCAGCAGTGAACCCCGGGATGAAAAACTGTTTTTT. It is translated as CASSEPRDEKLFF.

The chain employs TRBV5-1 and TRBJ1-3; D gene ambiguous. V lost 1 base and J lost 0, with 11 bases in between. This CDR3 has 16 amino acids. The germline gives CDR1 SGHRS, CDR2 YFSETQ. The CDR3 loop is CASSLLQADSGNTIYF. The DNA of the CDR3 is TGCGCCAGCAGCTTGCTTCAGGCTGACTCTGGAAACACCATATATTTT.

CDR3 sequence reads: CATSFSTAAGETQYF. The CDR3 coding sequence is TGTGCCACCTCCTTTAGTACCGCCGCGGGAGAGACCCAGTACTTC. The genes are TRBV15 and TRBJ2-5; TRBD2 is a possible D gene (5 bases). Germline lookup yields CDR1 LNHNV and CDR2 YYDKDF (reference sequence). This CDR3 region has 15 residues. V was clipped by 8 bases and J by 4 bases, with 20 bases between them.

This chain links TRBV14 with TRBJ1-1, with D uncertain. The CDR3 contains 15 residues. CDR1 SGHDN and CDR2 FVKESK come from the germline V gene. V was cut by 2 bases and J by 0 bases, with 10 bases left in between. CDR3 residues: CASSQFLGLNTEAFF. The CDR3 region has the DNA TGTGCCAGCAGCCAATTTCTCGGTCTGAACACTGAAGCTTTCTTT.

In its sample, this clone was seen once. This chain uses TRBV5-1 with TRBJ2-3; 11 bases agree with TRBD2. CDR1 is SGHRS, CDR2 YFSETQ, per germline. This CDR3 spans 15 amino acids. V lost 1 base to trimming and J lost 7 bases; unmatched junction nucleotides: 5. CDR3 DNA sequence: TGCGCCAGCAGCTTGACTAGCGGGAGAGAGTATACGCAGTATTTT. Amino acid sequence: CASSLTSGREYTQYF.